Following are 30 T cell receptor beta chains from one sample sequenced in a study of CD8+ T cells in alopecia areata. It was cDNA, reverse transcribed from extracted RNA, that served as the sequencing template. Sequenced by immunoSEQ multiplex PCR; TCRdb stores in-frame clones only, minus some. The sample includes some 170,000 clones, around 60% of them seen just once. Here the sequenced sample was CD4+ T cells sorted from blood, taken at week 0. The receptors stem from a human donor with alopecia areata.

The chain recombines TRBV7-9 with TRBJ1-1, with a tentative D call TRBD1 (5 bases). With 4 bases removed from V and 3 bases from J, the gap between germline ends came to 15 bases. This CDR3 region has 15 residues. Germline V gene data show CDR1 as SEHNR and CDR2 as FQNEAQ (reference sequence). CDR3 in amino acids: CASSSRRGVYTEAFF. CDR3 sequence (DNA): TGTGCCAGCAGCTCCAGGAGAGGGGTTTACACTGAAGCTTTCTTT.

The rearrangement uses TRBV5-1 and TRBJ2-1; no definite D call. Between the trimmed V and J ends, which lost 1 base and 1 base, there was a span of 9 bases. CDR1 is SGHRS, CDR2 YFSETQ, per germline. The CDR3 covers 15 residues. The CDR3 region is CASSLLQSSYNEQFF. CDR3 sequence (DNA): TGCGCCAGCAGCTTGTTACAGTCGTCCTACAATGAGCAGTTCTTC.

The chain couples TRBV4-2 to TRBJ1-5, with TRBD1 matching 8 bases. Losses at the gene ends were 0 bases for V and 2 bases for J; bases not matched to a gene: 3. This CDR3 is 16 amino acids long. The germline V gene has CDR1 LGHNA and CDR2 YNFKEQ. The CDR3 DNA is TGTGCCAGCAGCCAAGATTCGGACAGGGGCAATCAGCCCCAGCATTTT. Translated: CASSQDSDRGNQPQHF.

The gene calls are TRBV29-1 and TRBJ2-3, with D tentatively TRBD2 (7 bases). The germline V and J ends were trimmed by 6 bases and 7 bases, with 17 bases remaining between them. The CDR3 length is 13 residues. Germline CDR1 reads SQVTM; CDR2 reads ANQGSEA. CDR3 sequence reads: CSVRRGDTHTQYF. The CDR3 coding sequence is TGCAGCGTCCGTCGGGGGGACACCCATACGCAGTATTTT.

The chain recombines TRBV5-1 with TRBJ1-4; weak D call: TRBD1 (6 bases). Deletions cut 3 bases from V and 5 bases from J, with 14 bases between. From germline, CDR1 is SGHRS and CDR2 YFSETQ. The CDR3 runs 15 residues. CDR3 bases: TGCGCCAGCAGCTCCGGACAGCGATCGAATGAAAAACTGTTTTTT. Amino acid sequence: CASSSGQRSNEKLFF.

This clone was picked up a small number of times. This chain's CDR3 is CASIMGGMAGELFF. The DNA for the CDR3 is TGTGCCAGCATTATGGGGGGAATGGCCGGGGAGCTGTTTTTT. J is TRBJ2-2 and V is TRBV6-1; weak D call: TRBD2 (6 bases). The length of the CDR3 is 14 residues. CDR1 is MNHNS and CDR2 is SASEGT in the germline V gene. The V end lost 7 bases, the J end lost 6 bases, and 15 bases lay between the germline ends.

In its sample, this clone was seen a few times. This chain joins TRBV18 and TRBJ2-7, with 11 bases that match TRBD1. Germline CDR1 is KGHSH and CDR2 is LQKENI. V lost 3 bases and J lost 2; bases outside the gene matches: 3. The CDR3 length is 15 residues. CDR3 sequence: CASSPGQGETYEQYF. The CDR3, as DNA: TGTGCCAGCTCACCGGGACAGGGGGAAACCTACGAGCAGTACTTC.

The chain combines TRBV29-1 with TRBJ1-1, with 9 bases aligning to TRBD1. CDR1 is SQVTM and CDR2 is ANQGSEA in the germline V gene. V was clipped by 7 bases and J by 11 bases; unmatched bases: 14. The CDR3 totals 13 residues. CDR3 in DNA: TGCAGCGCGGCCGGGATTATACAGGGGGCGGCTTTCTTT. It translates to CSAAGIIQGAAFF.

The chain recombines TRBV30 with TRBJ1-5; D uncertain. This CDR3 is built from 15 residues. V was cut by 0 bases and J by 5 bases, with 14 bases left in between. The germline V gene encodes CDR1 GTSNPN and CDR2 SVGIG (reference sequence). The chain's CDR3 is CAWSVPLPSHQPQHF. The CDR3 DNA is TGTGCCTGGAGTGTACCTCTGCCCTCACATCAGCCCCAGCATTTT.

V gene TRBV11-2 combines with J gene TRBJ1-1; D gene unclear. Germline-derived CDR1 and CDR2 are SGHAT and FQNNGV. V was shortened by 0 bases and J by 5 bases, with 7 bases between the two germline ends. CDR3 length equals 13 residues. DNA of the CDR3: TGTGCCAGCAGCTTAGATCCCCGGACTGAAGCTTTCTTT. It codes for CASSLDPRTEAFF.

In this sample, this clone turned up a few times. The chain employs TRBV2 and TRBJ2-5; D is uncertain. The CDR3 contains 12 residues. CDR1 is SNHLY, CDR2 FYNNEI, per germline. V gave up 8 bases and J gave up 1 base, with 8 bases separating them. The CDR3 region is CASGTIQETQYF. CDR3 nucleotides: TGTGCCAGCGGAACTATCCAAGAGACCCAGTACTTC.

The table lists this clone with a few counts. The chain recombines TRBV29-1 with TRBJ2-3; 13 bases line up with TRBD2. This CDR3 region has 13 residues. Per the germline V gene, CDR1 is SQVTM and CDR2 is ANQGSEA. CDR3 protein: CSLGTSGADTQYF. The CDR3 DNA reads TGCAGTCTCGGGACTAGCGGGGCGGATACGCAGTATTTT.

The genes are TRBV25-1 and TRBJ1-2; 7 bases align to TRBD1. The CDR3 has 15 amino acids. Trimming removed 1 base from V and 5 bases from J; junction bases left unmatched: 7. Per germline, CDR1 MGHDK and CDR2 SYGVNS. The CDR3 protein is CASSESPGRGYGYTF. The CDR3 region has the DNA TGTGCCAGCAGTGAATCCCCCGGCAGGGGGTATGGCTACACCTTC.

The rearrangement links TRBV5-1 to TRBJ2-3; the D is unclear. The germline CDR1 and CDR2 sequences are SGHRS and YFSETQ. The CDR3 runs to 17 residues. Trimming removed 4 bases at V and 5 bases at J, with 23 bases between. The DNA of the CDR3 is TGCGCCAGCAGCCCCAGAGGCCCCAGAGTTATGGGAGATACGCAGTATTTT. Translation: CASSPRGPRVMGDTQYF.

The chain is built from TRBV29-1 and TRBJ2-3; no definite D call. Germline V gives CDR1 SQVTM, CDR2 ANQGSEA. The CDR3 totals 12 residues. Trimming stripped 2 bases from V and 5 bases from J, with 8 bases between. CDR3 sequence: CSVEWAGDTQYF. The CDR3 nucleotides are TGCAGCGTTGAATGGGCAGGAGATACGCAGTATTTT.

The chain is built from TRBV5-6 and TRBJ2-1; tentative D call: TRBD2 (7 bases). This CDR3 has 16 amino acids. Germline-derived CDR1 and CDR2 are SGHDT and YYEEEE. Trimming shortened V by 0 bases and J by 3 bases, and 13 bases separated the two germline ends. CDR3 sequence: CASSLGAGGLYNEQFF. In nucleotides, the CDR3 is TGTGCCAGCAGCTTGGGGGCCGGGGGGCTCTACAATGAGCAGTTCTTC.

This clone has only a few counts. The V gene is TRBV2, the J gene TRBJ1-1, with D perhaps matching TRBD1 (6 bases). The ends were cut back, 4 bases at V and 5 bases at J, with 8 bases in the middle. Germline loops: CDR1 SNHLY, CDR2 FYNNEI. The CDR3 has 12 residues. The CDR3 is CASSGGGTEAFF. The DNA of the CDR3 is TGTGCCAGCAGTGGAGGGGGGACTGAAGCTTTCTTT.

This clone showed up just a few times. V usage is TRBV5-1 and J usage is TRBJ2-5; D ambiguous. Germline CDR1 and CDR2: SGHRS and YFSETQ. The CDR3 sequence is 14 residues long. The V end was cut by 1 base, the J end by 1 base, with 8 bases between. The chain's CDR3 is CASSLQAPQETQYF. In DNA form, the CDR3 reads TGCGCCAGCAGCTTGCAGGCACCCCAAGAGACCCAGTACTTC.

V and J are TRBV15 and TRBJ2-5; D remains ambiguous. This CDR3 spans 12 amino acids. V lost 0 bases and J 5 bases, leaving 4 bases between the germline ends. The germline V gene encodes CDR1 LNHNV and CDR2 YYDKDF (reference sequence). Here the CDR3 DNA reads TGTGCCACCAGCAGAGATTGGGAGACCCAGTACTTC. Protein sequence: CATSRDWETQYF.

The chain recombines TRBV30 with TRBJ1-1; D is perhaps TRBD1 (6 bases). The CDR3 sequence is 15 residues long. Germline V gives CDR1 GTSNPN, CDR2 SVGIG (reference sequence). V gave up 0 bases and J gave up 2 bases, with 13 bases separating them. CDR3 DNA sequence: TGTGCCTGGAGTGTACGCCAGGGGTATAACACTGAAGCTTTCTTT. It yields the protein CAWSVRQGYNTEAFF.

Here the CDR3 reads CAWAQGAKNIQYF. In DNA, the CDR3 is TGTGCCTGGGCACAGGGAGCCAAAAACATTCAGTACTTC. The V call is TRBV30, the J call TRBJ2-4; TRBD1 might be the D (6 bases). The V end lost 5 bases, the J end lost 0 bases, and 8 bases lay between the germline ends. The CDR3 contains 13 residues. Germline V gene lookup returns CDR1 GTSNPN and CDR2 SVGIG (reference sequence). The variable domain in full, with the rest retrieved from reference TRBV30 and TRBJ2-4, is SQTIHQWPATLVQPVGSPLSLECTVEGTSNPNLYWYRQAAGRGLQLLFYSVGIGQISSEVPQNLSASRPQDRQFILSSKKLLLSDSGFYLCAWAQGAKNIQYFGAGTRLSVL.

In its sample, this clone was seen a few times. The chain combines TRBV23-1 with TRBJ1-2; 12 bases line up with TRBD1. TRBV23-1 is an ORF for which the function is uncertain. This CDR3 comprises 14 residues. V shed 1 base and J 6 bases; nucleotides not matched to a gene: 0. The CDR3, as DNA: TGCGCCAGCAGTCAATGGGACAGGGGGCATGGCTACACCTTC. It translates to CASSQWDRGHGYTF.

The chain links TRBV7-2 to TRBJ2-3; the D gene is possibly TRBD1 (5 bases). The V gene lost 3 bases and the J gene lost 4 bases, with 8 bases spanning the gap. This CDR3 contains 13 residues. Germline CDR1 reads SGHTA; CDR2 reads FQGNSA. The CDR3 reads CASSLVGPDTQYF. CDR3 DNA: TGTGCCAGCAGCTTGGTGGGGCCAGATACGCAGTATTTT.

The rearrangement uses TRBV29-1 and TRBJ2-3, with 9 nucleotides matching TRBD1. V gave up 7 bases and J gave up 0 bases; unmatched junction bases: 5. The CDR3 is 14 residues long. CDR1 is SQVTM and CDR2 is ANQGSEA in the germline V gene. As DNA, the CDR3 is TGCAGCGCCATGACAGGGGGTAGCACAGATACGCAGTATTTT. Amino acid sequence: CSAMTGGSTDTQYF.

This chain joins TRBV7-9 and TRBJ1-5; 12 nucleotides agree with TRBD1. The CDR3 covers 18 residues. With 4 bases clipped from V and 2 bases from J, the junction kept 9 bases outside the gene matches. Germline V gene sequence: CDR1 SEHNR, CDR2 FQNEAQ (reference sequence). The CDR3 loop reads CASSWAGTGGLGNQPQHF. The CDR3 DNA sequence: TGTGCCAGCAGCTGGGCCGGGACAGGGGGCCTGGGCAATCAGCCCCAGCATTTT. Full variable domain (missing parts from reference TRBV7-9 and TRBJ1-5): DTGVSQNPRHKITKRGQNVTFRCDPISEHNRLYWYRQTLGQGPEFLTYFQNEAQLEKSRLLSDRFSAERPKGSFSTLEIQRTEQGDSAMYLCASSWAGTGGLGNQPQHFGDGTRLSIL.

In its sample, this clone was seen a few times. The chain carries TRBV18 and TRBJ2-7, with 12 bases fitting TRBD2. The CDR3 runs to 16 residues. V dropped 2 bases and J dropped 3; count of bases not matched to a gene: 5. Looked up from germline, CDR1 is KGHSH and CDR2 is LQKENI. The CDR3 bases are TGTGCCAGCTCACCAGGACTAGCGGGGACAAGCTACGAGCAGTACTTC. This encodes CASSPGLAGTSYEQYF. The variable domain in full, completed from reference TRBV18 and TRBJ2-7, reads NAGVMQNPRHLVRRRGQEARLRCSPMKGHSHVYWYRQLPEEGLKFMVYLQKENIIDESGMPKERFSAEFPKEGPSILRIQQVVRGDSAAYFCASSPGLAGTSYEQYFGPGTRLTVT.

This chain uses TRBV29-1 with TRBJ1-1; tentative D call: TRBD1 (5 bases). The germline V gene has CDR1 SQVTM and CDR2 ANQGSEA. This CDR3 region has 10 residues. V was shortened by 7 bases and J by 3 bases, with 6 bases between the two germline ends. This chain's CDR3 is CSATDTEAFF. The CDR3 DNA follows: TGCAGCGCGACAGACACTGAAGCTTTCTTT.

This clone showed up just a few times. The CDR3 protein is CSVNGGEKLFF. DNA for the CDR3: TGCAGCGTTAACGGAGGGGAAAAACTGTTTTTT. The chain combines TRBV29-1 with TRBJ1-4; no clear D gene. This CDR3 is 11 amino acids long. Deletions cut 5 bases from V and 8 bases from J, with 9 bases between. The germline V gene has CDR1 SQVTM and CDR2 ANQGSEA.

The V call is TRBV5-1, the J call TRBJ2-7; D not certain. This CDR3 region has 13 residues. Trimming removed 7 bases from V and 6 bases from J, with 17 bases in between. Germline CDR1 SGHRS, CDR2 YFSETQ. The CDR3, as DNA: TGCGCCAGCGCCTTGGGCCGCGGCTCCGAGCAGTACTTC. It specifies CASALGRGSEQYF.

J is TRBJ1-2 and V is TRBV5-6; D gene ambiguous. Germline assignment: CDR1 SGHDT and CDR2 YYEEEE. The CDR3 covers 15 residues. V was clipped by 2 bases and J by 2 bases, with 13 bases between them. This CDR3 is CASSFYPGINYGYTF. The CDR3 region has the DNA TGTGCCAGCAGCTTCTACCCAGGCATAAACTATGGCTACACCTTC.